Listed below are T cell receptor beta chains from one sample, sequenced in a study of blood T cell repertoires in COVID-19. Clones were read by immunoSEQ multiplex PCR, and TCRdb kept only the in-frame ones, dropping some. The sample shows approximately 70,000 clones, more than 65% of them seen only once. The source material was peripheral blood. These receptors were obtained from a woman in her sixties or seventies with acute or convalescent COVID-19. CDR3s include the opening cysteine and the closing phenylalanine or tryptophan. Fields, in order: V gene, D gene, clone size, J gene, CDR3 DNA, CDR3 protein. The D gene is left open where the match is weak. Clone size is shown for a subset of rows, as once, few, many or a class of expanded clone.

TRBV30	-	once	TRBJ1-2	TGTGCCTGGAGTGTACAGGGAGGCTACACCTTC	CAWSVQGGYTF
TRBV24-1	TRBD1	-	TRBJ2-1	TGTGCCACCAGTGACCCGGGACAGGGGATTCAGCAGTTCTTC	CATSDPGQGIQQFF
TRBV5-1	-	-	TRBJ2-5	TGCGCCAGCAGCTTGGAGGGGGGACTACTACAAGAGACCCAGTACTTC	CASSLEGGLLQETQYF
TRBV14	-	-	TRBJ1-1	TGTGCCAGCAGCCACCTGGACAGGAACACTGAAGCTTTCTTT	CASSHLDRNTEAFF
TRBV2	TRBD2	-	TRBJ2-1	TGTGCCAGCAGGGCGGGGGGACGCGCCTACAATGAGCAGTTCTTC	CASRAGGRAYNEQFF
TRBV24-1	-	-	TRBJ1-2	TGTGCCACCAGTGGGCCACCTCTCTACTATGGCTACACCTTC	CATSGPPLYYGYTF
TRBV6-4	TRBD2	-	TRBJ2-1	TGTGCCAGCAGTGACCGGGGTAGCGGGGGGATTAATGAGCAGTTCTTC	CASSDRGSGGINEQFF
TRBV5-4	-	few	TRBJ2-4	TGTGCCAGCAGCTTGAGGGCAGGGATGGGAAACATTCAGTACTTC	CASSLRAGMGNIQYF
TRBV10-3	-	-	TRBJ1-2	TGTGCCATCAGTGAAACTGATAACTATGGCTACACCTTC	CAISETDNYGYTF
TRBV7-9	-	once	TRBJ1-1	TGTGCCAGCAGCTTACAGGGCATGAACACTGAAGCTTTCTTT	CASSLQGMNTEAFF